This T cell receptor beta chain was retrieved from a study of T cells in Graves' hyperthyroidism and ophthalmopathy. Trimming cost V 5 bases and J 2 bases; bases outside gene matches: 12. Germline lookup yields CDR1 SGHNT and CDR2 YYREEE (reference sequence). CDR3 length: 18 amino acids. TCR beta CDR3 regions were amplified from RNA transcripts. HTBI primers were used for first-round RT-PCR of the TCR CDR3. TCRdb re-called the multiplex PCR reads with MiXCR, one entry per CDR3 protein. The table includes around 340,000 distinct CDR3 sequences, roughly a fifth detected once. Out of more than 8 ml of fresh peripheral blood came the PBMCs.

Sequenced material: blood. This TCR was sampled from a woman aged 50 to 60 with Graves' hyperthyroidism. The genes are TRBV5-4 and TRBJ1-5, with 11 positions matching TRBD1. In DNA, the CDR3 is TGTGCCAGCAGTTTTGGGACAGGGGGAGGAGTAGGCAATCAGCCCCAGCATTTT. As protein: CASSFGTGGGVGNQPQHF.